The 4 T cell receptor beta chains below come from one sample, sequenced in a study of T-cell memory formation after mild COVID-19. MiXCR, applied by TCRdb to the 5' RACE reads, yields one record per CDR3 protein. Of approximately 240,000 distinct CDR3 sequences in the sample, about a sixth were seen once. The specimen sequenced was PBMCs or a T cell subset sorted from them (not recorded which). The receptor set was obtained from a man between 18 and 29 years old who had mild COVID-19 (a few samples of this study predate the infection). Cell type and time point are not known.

The CDR3 DNA reads TGTGCCAGCAGTTTACTTCCCCAAGGAAGGACTGAAGCTTTCTTT. Its protein is CASSLLPQGRTEAFF. The V gene is TRBV12-3 or TRBV12-4, the J gene TRBJ1-1; D call uncertain. CDR3 size: 15 residues. Between the trimmed V and J ends, which lost 2 bases and 5 bases, there was a span of 15 bases.

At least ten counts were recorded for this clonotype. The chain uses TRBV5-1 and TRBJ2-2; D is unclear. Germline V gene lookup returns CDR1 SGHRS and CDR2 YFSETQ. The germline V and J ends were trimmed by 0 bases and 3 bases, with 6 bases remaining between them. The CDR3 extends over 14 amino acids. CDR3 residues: CASSLDPHTGELFF. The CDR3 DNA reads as TGCGCCAGCAGCTTGGATCCCCACACCGGGGAGCTGTTTTTT.

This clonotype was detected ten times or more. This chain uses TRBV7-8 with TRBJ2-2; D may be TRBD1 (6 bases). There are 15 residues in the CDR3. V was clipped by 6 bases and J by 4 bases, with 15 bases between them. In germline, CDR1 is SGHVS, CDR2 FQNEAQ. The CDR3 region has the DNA TGTGCCAGCAGAAAACAGGGATCGAGCACCGGGGAGCTGTTTTTT. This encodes CASRKQGSSTGELFF.

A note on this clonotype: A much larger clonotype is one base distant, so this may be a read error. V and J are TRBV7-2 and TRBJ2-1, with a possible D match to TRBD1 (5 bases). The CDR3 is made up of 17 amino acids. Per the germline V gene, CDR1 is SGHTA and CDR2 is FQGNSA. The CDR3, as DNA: TGTGCCAGCAGCTTAGCGGGGCCGGTTAGCTCCTACACTGAGCAGTTCTTC. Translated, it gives CASSLAGPVSSYTEQFF. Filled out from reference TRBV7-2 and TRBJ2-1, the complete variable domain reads GAGVSQSPSNKVTEKGKDVELRCDPISGHTALYWYRQSLGQGLEFLIYFQGNSAPDKSGLPSDRFSAERTGGSVSTLTIQRTQQEDSAVYLCASSLAGPVSSYTEQFFGPGTRLTVL.